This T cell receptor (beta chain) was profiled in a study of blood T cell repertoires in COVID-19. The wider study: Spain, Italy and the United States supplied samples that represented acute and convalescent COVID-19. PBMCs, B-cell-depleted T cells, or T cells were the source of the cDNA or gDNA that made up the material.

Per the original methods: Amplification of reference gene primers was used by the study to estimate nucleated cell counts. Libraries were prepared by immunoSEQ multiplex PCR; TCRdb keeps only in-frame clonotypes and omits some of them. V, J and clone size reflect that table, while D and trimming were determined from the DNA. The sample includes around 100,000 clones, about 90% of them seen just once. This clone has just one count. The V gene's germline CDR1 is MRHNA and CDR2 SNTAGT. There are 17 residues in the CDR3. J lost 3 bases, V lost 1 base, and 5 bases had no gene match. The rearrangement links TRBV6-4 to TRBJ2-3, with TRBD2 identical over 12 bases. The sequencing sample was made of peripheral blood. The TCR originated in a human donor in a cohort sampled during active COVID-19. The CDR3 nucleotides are TGTGCCAGCAGTGACTATGCTAGCGGGGGGGGAACAGATACGCAGTATTTT. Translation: CASSDYASGGGTDTQYF.